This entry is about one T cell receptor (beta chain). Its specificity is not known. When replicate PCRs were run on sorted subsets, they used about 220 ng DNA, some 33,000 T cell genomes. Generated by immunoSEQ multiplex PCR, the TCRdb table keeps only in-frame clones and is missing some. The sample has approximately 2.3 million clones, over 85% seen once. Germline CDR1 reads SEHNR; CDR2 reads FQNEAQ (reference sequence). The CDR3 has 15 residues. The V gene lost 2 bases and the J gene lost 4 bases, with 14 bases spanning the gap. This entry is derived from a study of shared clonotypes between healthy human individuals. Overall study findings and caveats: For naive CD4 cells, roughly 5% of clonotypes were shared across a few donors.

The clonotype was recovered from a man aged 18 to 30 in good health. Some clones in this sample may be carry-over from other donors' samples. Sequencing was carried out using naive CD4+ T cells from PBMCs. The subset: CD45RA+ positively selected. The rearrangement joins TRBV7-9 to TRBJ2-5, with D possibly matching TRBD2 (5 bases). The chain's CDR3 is CASSLTEAGGETQYF. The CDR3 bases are TGTGCCAGCAGCTTAACCGAGGCGGGTGGAGAGACCCAGTACTTC.